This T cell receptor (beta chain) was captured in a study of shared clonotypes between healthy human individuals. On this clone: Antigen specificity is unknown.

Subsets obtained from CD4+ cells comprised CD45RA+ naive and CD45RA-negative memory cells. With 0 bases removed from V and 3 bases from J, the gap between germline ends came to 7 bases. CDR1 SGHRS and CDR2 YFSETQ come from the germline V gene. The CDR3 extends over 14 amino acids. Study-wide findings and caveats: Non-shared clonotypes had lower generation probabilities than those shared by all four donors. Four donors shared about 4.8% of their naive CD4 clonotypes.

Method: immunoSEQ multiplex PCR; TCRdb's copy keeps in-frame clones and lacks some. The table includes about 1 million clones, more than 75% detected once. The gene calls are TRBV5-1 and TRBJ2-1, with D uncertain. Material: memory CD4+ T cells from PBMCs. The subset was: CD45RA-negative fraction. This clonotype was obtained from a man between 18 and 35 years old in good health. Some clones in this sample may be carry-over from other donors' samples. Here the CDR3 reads CASSLEVNYNEQFF. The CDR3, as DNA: TGCGCCAGCAGCTTGGAAGTTAACTACAATGAGCAGTTCTTC.